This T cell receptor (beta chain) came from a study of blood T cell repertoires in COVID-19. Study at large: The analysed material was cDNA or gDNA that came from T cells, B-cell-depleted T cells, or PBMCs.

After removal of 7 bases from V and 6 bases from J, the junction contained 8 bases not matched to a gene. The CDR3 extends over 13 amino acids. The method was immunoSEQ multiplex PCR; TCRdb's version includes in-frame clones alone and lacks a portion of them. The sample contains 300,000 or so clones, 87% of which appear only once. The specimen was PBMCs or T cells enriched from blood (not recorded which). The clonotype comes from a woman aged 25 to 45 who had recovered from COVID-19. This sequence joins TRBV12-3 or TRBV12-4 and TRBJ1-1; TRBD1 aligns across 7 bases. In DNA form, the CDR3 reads TGTGCCAGCAAGTTGACAGGGAGGTCTGAAGCTTTCTTT. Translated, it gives CASKLTGRSEAFF.